Sequencing of this T cell receptor beta chain was carried out in a study of cytomegalovirus exposure and HLA in healthy donors. Study results and caveats: Researchers counted over 150 TCR beta chains as cytomegalovirus-associated. Among TCR sequences, most were rare, though some public TCRs appeared in many donors.

Note on this clone: Its antigen is as yet unknown.

Using immunoSEQ multiplex PCR, the repertoire was profiled, and TCRdb retains in-frame clones only, with some absent. The table includes under 150,000 clones, just over 90% detected once. The CDR3 totals 18 residues. CDR1 and CDR2 from the germline V gene are SGDLS and YYNGEE. V shed 0 bases, J shed 5 bases, and the junction held 8 bases outside the gene matches. The donors were part of the validation cohort, which consisted of about 120 subjects and was separate from the first cohort of 666 subjects. This chain joins TRBV9 and TRBJ2-3, with TRBD2 identical over 14 bases. Sample: PBMCs. The clonotype originates from a man younger than 35 in good health and CMV-seronegative. This CDR3 reads CASSVATGTSGGGDTQYF. The CDR3 DNA sequence: TGTGCCAGCAGCGTAGCGACCGGGACTAGCGGGGGAGGAGATACGCAGTATTTT.